Below, 24 T cell receptor beta chains from the same sample are listed, as sequenced in a study of vaccination and CD4 T cells after COVID-19 (dated by TCRdb to between 2021 and 2022). For these TCRs, the target antigens are not known. This specimen's treatment or condition label, interpreted: roughly 10-day PBMC culture with coronavirus spike peptide pools or control peptides (ViraFEST assay). The library was made by PCR. Sequencing relied on an Illumina iSeq 100. DNA from cultured CD4+ T cells underwent TCR sequencing with the Oncomine TCR Beta short-read assay at the Johns Hopkins FTIC core. Starting from the raw public reads, TCRdb applied fastp trimming at Q25, assembled clones with MiXCR and retained in-frame beta chains. Every distinct CDR3 protein forms one entry, paired with its most common genes and DNA. For this sample there are some 13,000 distinct CDR3 sequences; roughly 60% appear just once. Roughly 14% of the sample is in the top ten clones.

Sequenced material: CD4+ T cells from blood, cultured in vitro. The receptors derive from a human donor who had recovered from COVID-19.

This clonotype showed up just a few times. The chain joins TRBV20-1 to TRBJ2-5, with TRBD2 matching 7 bases. V shed 3 bases, J shed 4 bases, and the junction held 8 bases outside the gene matches. Germline V gene data show CDR1 as DFQATT and CDR2 as SNEGSKA (reference sequence). The CDR3 has 14 residues. In nucleotides, the CDR3 is TGCAGTGCTAGGGGGGGGACCAGAGCAGAGACCCAGTACTTC. Translated, it gives CSARGGTRAETQYF.

This chain connects TRBV20-1 to TRBJ1-1, with a weak D call TRBD1 (6 bases). Trimming left V 6 bases short and J 4 bases short, with 21 bases between. The CDR3 has 15 residues. Germline-derived CDR1 and CDR2 are DFQATT and SNEGSKA (reference sequence). CDR3 in amino acids: CSASAPSTGRTEAFF. CDR3 nucleotide sequence: TGCAGTGCCTCCGCCCCATCCACAGGGCGCACTGAAGCTTTCTTT.

V gene TRBV11-3 combines with J gene TRBJ2-5; a possible D gene is TRBD2 (5 bases). V was clipped by 5 bases and J by 5 bases, with 9 bases between them. CDR3 length equals 12 residues. Germline-derived CDR1 and CDR2 are SGHNT and YENEEA. Here the CDR3 reads CASSPEGETQYF. DNA of the CDR3: TGTGCCAGCAGCCCCGAGGGTGAGACCCAGTACTTC.

This rearrangement joins TRBV20-1 to TRBJ2-5; the D is unclear. This CDR3 is 11 amino acids long. Germline-derived CDR1 and CDR2 are DFQATT and SNEGSKA (reference sequence). Trimming took off 6 bases at V and 3 bases at J, with 8 bases between the two ends. This CDR3 is CSALGKETQYF. The CDR3, as DNA: TGCAGTGCGTTAGGGAAAGAGACCCAGTACTTC.

This clonotype is medium-sized in the sample. V is TRBV6-5 and J is TRBJ1-6, with D perhaps TRBD1 (5 bases). The CDR3 length is 16 residues. CDR1 is MNHEY and CDR2 is SVGAGI in the germline V gene. V was pared by 2 bases and J by 8 bases, with 16 bases between. CDR3 region: CASSYLGTGLDSPLHF. CDR3 coding DNA: TGTGCCAGCAGTTACCTCGGGACCGGGCTGGATTCACCCCTCCACTTT.

This clonotype was seen more than once but under ten times. This chain uses TRBV6-1 with TRBJ1-2; 7 nucleotides align to TRBD1. The CDR3 is made up of 14 amino acids. Germline CDR1 and CDR2: MNHNS and SASEGT. With V trimmed by 6 bases and J by 0 bases, 4 bases remained unmatched. This chain's CDR3 is CASRSQGSNYGYTF. The CDR3 DNA reads as TGTGCCAGCAGATCACAGGGGTCTAACTATGGCTACACCTTC.

J is TRBJ2-3 and V is TRBV20-1; 7 bases match TRBD2. V lost 0 bases and J lost 2; bases outside the gene matches: 5. This CDR3 comprises 15 residues. Germline CDR1 and CDR2: DFQATT and SNEGSKA (reference sequence). CDR3 nucleotides: TGCAGTGCTAGAGATTTGGGACTACTCACAGATACGCAGTATTTT. Protein: CSARDLGLLTDTQYF.

This chain uses TRBV30 with TRBJ1-2; D gene uncertain. Germline V lookup: CDR1 GTSNPN, CDR2 SVGIG (reference sequence). CDR3 length: 12 residues. V lost 4 bases and J 5 bases, leaving 11 bases between the germline ends. CDR3 nucleotide sequence: TGTGCCTGGAATCCCGTCGGGTATGGCTACACCTTC. Residues: CAWNPVGYGYTF.

A few counts support this clonotype. This chain uses TRBV15 with TRBJ2-5, with TRBD2 matching 12 bases. After removal of 4 bases from V and 6 bases from J, the junction contained 15 bases not matched to a gene. Germline V gives CDR1 LNHNV, CDR2 YYDKDF (reference sequence). This CDR3 contains 18 residues. The CDR3 DNA sequence: TGTGCCACCAGCATTGCTAGCGGGAGGGCCGGTCTAGAAAAGACCCAGTACTTC. Residues: CATSIASGRAGLEKTQYF.

V usage is TRBV2 and J usage is TRBJ1-2; no clear D. CDR3 length equals 15 residues. Per germline, CDR1 SNHLY and CDR2 FYNNEI. Trimming stripped 6 bases from V and 8 bases from J, with 22 bases between. CDR3 DNA sequence: TGTGCCAGCAGGGGCAGCCGACTATCGACTATCGGCTACACCTTC. Amino acid sequence: CASRGSRLSTIGYTF.

This chain joins TRBV24-1 and TRBJ2-3; 7 nucleotides agree with TRBD1. The CDR3 is 14 amino acids. Trimming cost V 5 bases and J 4 bases; bases outside gene matches: 5. Germline V CDR1 and CDR2: KGHDR, SFDVKD. This CDR3 reads CATSGQGGPDTQYF. The CDR3 DNA reads as TGTGCCACCAGTGGACAGGGCGGACCAGATACGCAGTATTTT.

In this sample, this clonotype turned up a few times. This sequence joins TRBV20-1 and TRBJ1-6, with no clear D. The CDR3 is 12 residues long. V was pared by 0 bases and J by 10 bases, with 7 bases between. Germline CDR1 DFQATT, CDR2 SNEGSKA (reference sequence). CDR3 bases: TGCAGTGCTAGAGAGGGGAGATCACCCCTCCACTTT. This codes for CSAREGRSPLHF.

This clonotype is labeled as medium-sized. The chain couples TRBV7-2 to TRBJ1-2, with 10 bases aligning to TRBD1. The trim removed 4 bases at V and 3 bases at J, leaving 2 bases unmatched. There are 14 residues in the CDR3. Germline-derived CDR1 and CDR2 are SGHTA and FQGNSA. The CDR3 spells CASSSGQGDYGYTF. Written as DNA, the CDR3 is TGTGCCAGCAGCTCAGGACAGGGGGACTATGGCTACACCTTC.

This clonotype appeared a few times. The chain is built from TRBV7-8 and TRBJ1-5, with TRBD1 as a possible D gene (5 bases). The CDR3 contains 15 residues. V dropped 4 bases and J dropped 2 bases, with 12 bases sitting between them. Germline V gives CDR1 SGHVS, CDR2 FQNEAQ. CDR3 in amino acids: CASSSQGAGNQPQHF. The CDR3 DNA sequence: TGTGCCAGCAGCTCTCAGGGCGCGGGCAATCAGCCCCAGCATTTT. Combining the CDR3 with reference TRBV7-8 and TRBJ1-5 gives the whole variable domain GAGVSQSPRYKVAKRGQDVALRCDPISGHVSLFWYQQALGQGPEFLTYFQNEAQLDKSGLPSDRFFAERPEGSVSTLKIQRTQQEDSAVYLCASSSQGAGNQPQHFGDGTRLSIL.

This chain uses TRBV6-2 or TRBV6-3 with TRBJ2-3; D remains ambiguous. This CDR3 is built from 12 residues. CDR1 MNHEY and CDR2 SVGEGT come from the germline V gene. V was cut by 5 bases and J by 1 base, with 4 bases left in between. DNA of the CDR3: TGTGCCAGCAGTCACCGCACAGATACGCAGTATTTT. Translated: CASSHRTDTQYF.

As concerns this clonotype: Because the CDR3's place on the DNA is in doubt, the DNA is left out and the CDR3 is given as listed by TCRdb. The gene calls are TRBV7-9 and TRBJ1-6. From its first to its last residue, the CDR3 has 24 amino acids. The germline CDR1 and CDR2 sequences are SEHNR and FQNEAQ (reference sequence). The CDR3 sequence is CASTNQTSMYLCASAKGPNSPLHF.

This rearrangement joins TRBV6-2 or TRBV6-3 to TRBJ2-7; D might be TRBD1 (6 bases). This CDR3 has 13 residues. The germline V gene encodes CDR1 MNHEY and CDR2 SVGEGT. Trimming removed 2 bases from V and 4 bases from J, with 9 bases in between. The CDR3, as DNA: TGTGCCAGCAGTTACGACAGGAATTACGAGCAGTACTTC. Encoded protein: CASSYDRNYEQYF.

The V call is TRBV28, the J call TRBJ1-2; D is unresolved. Germline assignment: CDR1 MDHEN and CDR2 SYDVKM. V lost 3 bases to trimming and J lost 0 bases, with 5 bases between them. This CDR3 spans 13 amino acids. The CDR3 loop is CASSLEANYGYTF. The CDR3 bases are TGTGCCAGCAGTTTGGAGGCTAACTATGGCTACACCTTC.

The gene calls are TRBV20-1 and TRBJ2-7; the D gene is possibly TRBD1 (6 bases). The CDR3 is 14 residues long. V was clipped by 0 bases and J by 6 bases, with 15 bases between them. Germline V gives CDR1 DFQATT, CDR2 SNEGSKA (reference sequence). CDR3 bases: TGCAGTGCTAGAGATGGCAGGGGATTGGTCGAGCAGTACTTC. This codes for CSARDGRGLVEQYF.

The V call is TRBV19, the J call TRBJ2-1, with 12 nucleotides matching TRBD2. The ends lost 6 bases at V and 7 bases at J; junction bases unmatched: 7. The CDR3 has 15 residues. The germline V gene encodes CDR1 LNHDA and CDR2 SQIVND (reference sequence). For the CDR3, the DNA is TGTGCCAGTAGGCGACTAGCGGGAGACAGGAATGAGCAGTTCTTC. As protein: CASRRLAGDRNEQFF.

This clonotype was seen a handful of times. Here the CDR3 reads CASSPKIAGNTIYF. The DNA for the CDR3 is TGTGCCAGCAGCCCCAAGATTGCAGGAAACACCATATATTTT. The J gene is TRBJ1-3, the V gene TRBV7-9, with D hard to call. Trimming cost V 5 bases and J 4 bases, with 12 bases left between them. The germline V gene encodes CDR1 SEHNR and CDR2 FQNEAQ (reference sequence). The CDR3 is 14 residues long. The full variable domain, rest sourced from reference TRBV7-9 and TRBJ1-3, is DTGVSQNPRHKITKRGQNVTFRCDPISEHNRLYWYRQTLGQGPEFLTYFQNEAQLEKSRLLSDRFSAERPKGSFSTLEIQRTEQGDSAMYLCASSPKIAGNTIYFGEGSWLTVV.

CDR3 region: CSLTGQGYQPQHF. The CDR3 DNA is TGCAGTCTAACTGGACAGGGGTACCAGCCCCAGCATTTT. The genes are TRBV20-1 and TRBJ1-5, with TRBD1 matching over 9 bases. Germline CDR1 and CDR2: DFQATT and SNEGSKA (reference sequence). V lost 8 bases to trimming and J lost 7 bases; unmatched junction nucleotides: 9. The CDR3 totals 13 residues.

The chain uses TRBV7-2 and TRBJ1-2; weak D call: TRBD1 (6 bases). V was cut by 3 bases and J by 5 bases, with 10 bases left in between. Germline CDR1 and CDR2: SGHTA and FQGNSA. The CDR3 covers 13 residues. The CDR3 reads CASSFHQGYGYTF. The CDR3 DNA reads as TGTGCCAGCAGCTTCCACCAGGGGTATGGCTACACCTTC. The whole variable domain, filled in from reference TRBV7-2 and TRBJ1-2, reads GAGVSQSPSNKVTEKGKDVELRCDPISGHTALYWYRQSLGQGLEFLIYFQGNSAPDKSGLPSDRFSAERTGGSVSTLTIQRTQQEDSAVYLCASSFHQGYGYTFGSGTRLTVV.

The V gene is TRBV30, the J gene TRBJ1-2; the D is unclear. This CDR3 comprises 15 residues. The V gene's germline CDR1 is GTSNPN and CDR2 SVGIG (reference sequence). The V end was cut by 0 bases, the J end by 3 bases, with 14 bases between. This CDR3 reads CAWSVSRGRDYGYTF. The DNA of the CDR3 is TGTGCCTGGAGTGTAAGCCGGGGTCGGGACTATGGCTACACCTTC.